This T cell receptor (beta chain) is drawn from a study of early T cells in non-severe SARS-CoV-2 infection. Each CDR3 protein gets one entry after TCRdb re-called the 5' RACE reads with MiXCR. The sample records around 100,000 distinct CDR3 sequences, around 13% being singletons. Study-wide points: The study's VDJdb matching favored anti-spike CD8 responses and missed private and CD4 specificities.

This clonotype was detected once. Its antigen is not known. The germline V gene encodes CDR1 MDHEN and CDR2 SYDVKM. The ends were cut back, 6 bases at V and 7 bases at J, with 19 bases in the middle. The CDR3 covers 14 residues. The sample consisted of whole blood. The TCR sequence derives from an adult who was a healthcare worker with PCR-confirmed SARS-CoV-2 infection or an uninfected control (not recorded which). V and J are TRBV28 and TRBJ2-7, with D tentatively TRBD1 (5 bases). The CDR3: CASRFQNRPLEQYF. CDR3 nucleotide sequence: TGTGCCAGCAGATTTCAAAACAGGCCCCTTGAGCAGTACTTC.